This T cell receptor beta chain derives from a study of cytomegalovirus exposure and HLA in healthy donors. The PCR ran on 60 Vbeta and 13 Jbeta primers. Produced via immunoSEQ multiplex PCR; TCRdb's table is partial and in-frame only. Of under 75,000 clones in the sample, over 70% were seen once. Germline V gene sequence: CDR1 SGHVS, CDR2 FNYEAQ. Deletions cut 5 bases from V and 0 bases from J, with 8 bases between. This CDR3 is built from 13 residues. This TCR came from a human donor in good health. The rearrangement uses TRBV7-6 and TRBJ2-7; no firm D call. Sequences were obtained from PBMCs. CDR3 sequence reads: CASSAVSSYEQYF. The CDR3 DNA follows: TGTGCCAGCAGCGCTGTTAGCTCCTACGAGCAGTACTTC.